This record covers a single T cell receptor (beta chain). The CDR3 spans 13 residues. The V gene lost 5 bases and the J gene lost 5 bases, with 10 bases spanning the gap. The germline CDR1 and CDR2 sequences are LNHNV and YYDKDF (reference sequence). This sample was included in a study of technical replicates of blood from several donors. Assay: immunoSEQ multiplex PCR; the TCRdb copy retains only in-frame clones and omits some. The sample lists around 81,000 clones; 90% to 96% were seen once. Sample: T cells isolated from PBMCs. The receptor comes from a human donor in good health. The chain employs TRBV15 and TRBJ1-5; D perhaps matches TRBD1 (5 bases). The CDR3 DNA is TGTGCCACCAGCCCCCAGGGTTATCAGCCCCAGCATTTT. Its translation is CATSPQGYQPQHF.